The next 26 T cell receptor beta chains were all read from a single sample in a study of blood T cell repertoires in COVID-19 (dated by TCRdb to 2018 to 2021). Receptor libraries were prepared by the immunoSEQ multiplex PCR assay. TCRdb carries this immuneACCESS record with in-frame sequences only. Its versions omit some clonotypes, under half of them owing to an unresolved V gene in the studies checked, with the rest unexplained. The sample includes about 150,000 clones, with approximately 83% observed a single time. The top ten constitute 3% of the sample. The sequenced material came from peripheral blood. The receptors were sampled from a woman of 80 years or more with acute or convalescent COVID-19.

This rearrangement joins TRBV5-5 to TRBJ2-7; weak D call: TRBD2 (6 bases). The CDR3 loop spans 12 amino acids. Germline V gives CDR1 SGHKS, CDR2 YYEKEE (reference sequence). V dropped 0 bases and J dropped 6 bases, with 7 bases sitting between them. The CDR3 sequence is CASSLVGGEQYF. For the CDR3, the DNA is TGTGCCAGCAGCTTGGTCGGGGGCGAGCAGTACTTC.

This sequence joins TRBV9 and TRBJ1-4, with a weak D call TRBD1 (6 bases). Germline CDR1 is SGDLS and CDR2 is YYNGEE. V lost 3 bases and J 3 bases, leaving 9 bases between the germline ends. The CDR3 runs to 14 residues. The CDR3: CASSEGQPNEKLFF. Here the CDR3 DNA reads TGTGCCAGCAGCGAGGGACAACCTAATGAAAAACTGTTTTTT.

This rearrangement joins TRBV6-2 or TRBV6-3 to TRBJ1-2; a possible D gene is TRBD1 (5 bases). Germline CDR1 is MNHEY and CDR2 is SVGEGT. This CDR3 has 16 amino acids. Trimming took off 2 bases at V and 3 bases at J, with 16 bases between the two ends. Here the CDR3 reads CASSYSIMGRDYGYTF. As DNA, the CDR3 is TGTGCCAGCAGTTACAGTATTATGGGGCGCGACTATGGCTACACCTTC.

The CDR3 spells CASSLAPLDEQYF. In DNA, the CDR3 is TGTGCCAGCAGCTTAGCGCCCCTAGACGAGCAGTACTTC. V usage is TRBV7-2 and J usage is TRBJ2-7; D ambiguous. The CDR3 is 13 residues long. Germline CDR1 SGHTA, CDR2 FQGNSA. V lost 0 bases, J lost 5 bases, and 8 bases lay in between.

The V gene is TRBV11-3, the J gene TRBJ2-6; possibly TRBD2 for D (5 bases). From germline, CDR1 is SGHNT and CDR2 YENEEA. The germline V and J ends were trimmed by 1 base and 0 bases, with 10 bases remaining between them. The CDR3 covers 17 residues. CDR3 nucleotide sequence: TGTGCCAGCAGCTTAGGAGGAGGTCACTCTGGGGCCAACGTCCTGACTTTC. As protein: CASSLGGGHSGANVLTF.

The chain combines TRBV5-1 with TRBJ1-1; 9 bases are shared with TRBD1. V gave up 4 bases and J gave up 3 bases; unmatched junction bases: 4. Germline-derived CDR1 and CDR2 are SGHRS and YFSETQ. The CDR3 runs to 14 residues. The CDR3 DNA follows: TGCGCCAGCAGCGGGACAGGGTTGGACACTGAAGCTTTCTTT. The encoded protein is CASSGTGLDTEAFF.

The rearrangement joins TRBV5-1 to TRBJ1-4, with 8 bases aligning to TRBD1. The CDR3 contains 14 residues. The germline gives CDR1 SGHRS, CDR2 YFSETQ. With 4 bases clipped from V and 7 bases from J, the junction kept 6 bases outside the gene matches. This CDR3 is CASSPQGAGEKLFF. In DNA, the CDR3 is TGCGCCAGCAGCCCGCAGGGGGCGGGTGAAAAACTGTTTTTT.

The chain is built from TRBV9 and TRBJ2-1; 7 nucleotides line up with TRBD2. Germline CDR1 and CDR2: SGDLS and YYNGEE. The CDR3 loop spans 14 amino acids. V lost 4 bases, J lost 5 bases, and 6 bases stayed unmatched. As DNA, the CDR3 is TGTGCCAGCAGCTGGGAGGGGCTGGACAATGAGCAGTTCTTC. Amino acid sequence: CASSWEGLDNEQFF.

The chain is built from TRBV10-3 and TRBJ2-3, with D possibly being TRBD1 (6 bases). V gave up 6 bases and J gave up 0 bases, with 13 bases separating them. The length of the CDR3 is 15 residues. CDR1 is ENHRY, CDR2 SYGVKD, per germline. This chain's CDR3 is CAIRGQYPSTDTQYF. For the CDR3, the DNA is TGTGCCATCAGAGGACAGTACCCTAGCACAGATACGCAGTATTTT.

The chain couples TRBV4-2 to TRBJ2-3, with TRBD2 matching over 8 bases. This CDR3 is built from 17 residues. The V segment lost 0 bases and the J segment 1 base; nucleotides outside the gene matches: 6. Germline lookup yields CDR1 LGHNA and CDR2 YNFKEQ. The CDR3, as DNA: TGTGCCAGCAGCCAAGATCTCTCGGGGGGGGGCACAGATACGCAGTATTTT. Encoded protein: CASSQDLSGGGTDTQYF.

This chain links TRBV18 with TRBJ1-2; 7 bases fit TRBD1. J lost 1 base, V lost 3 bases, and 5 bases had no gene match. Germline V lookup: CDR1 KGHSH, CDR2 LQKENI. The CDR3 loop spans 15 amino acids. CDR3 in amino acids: CASSPAGTDNYGYTF. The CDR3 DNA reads TGTGCCAGCTCACCTGCCGGGACAGATAACTATGGCTACACCTTC.

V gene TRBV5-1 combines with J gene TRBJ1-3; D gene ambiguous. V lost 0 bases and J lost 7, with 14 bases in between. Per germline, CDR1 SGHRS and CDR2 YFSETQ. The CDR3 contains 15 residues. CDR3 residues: CASSLGGARENTIYF. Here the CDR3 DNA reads TGCGCCAGCAGCTTGGGAGGTGCGAGGGAGAACACCATATATTTT.

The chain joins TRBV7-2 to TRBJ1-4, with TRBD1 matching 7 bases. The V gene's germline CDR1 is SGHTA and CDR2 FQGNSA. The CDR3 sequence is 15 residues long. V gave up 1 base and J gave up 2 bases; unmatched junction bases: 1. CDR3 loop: CASSLVGQTNEKLFF. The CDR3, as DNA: TGTGCCAGCAGCTTAGTGGGACAGACTAATGAAAAACTGTTTTTT.

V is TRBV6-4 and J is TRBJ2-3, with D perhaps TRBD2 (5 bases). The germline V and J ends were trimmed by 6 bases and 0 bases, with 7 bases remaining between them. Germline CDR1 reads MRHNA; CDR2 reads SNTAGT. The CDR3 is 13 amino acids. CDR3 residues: CASSGESTDTQYF. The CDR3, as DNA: TGTGCCAGCAGCGGGGAGAGCACAGATACGCAGTATTTT.

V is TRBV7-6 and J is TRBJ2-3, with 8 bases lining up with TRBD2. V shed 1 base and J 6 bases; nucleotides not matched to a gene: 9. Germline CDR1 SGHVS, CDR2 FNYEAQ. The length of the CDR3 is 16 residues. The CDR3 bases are TGTGCCAGCAGCTTAGTCGGGGCGGGGGGCCTGGATACGCAGTATTTT. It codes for CASSLVGAGGLDTQYF.

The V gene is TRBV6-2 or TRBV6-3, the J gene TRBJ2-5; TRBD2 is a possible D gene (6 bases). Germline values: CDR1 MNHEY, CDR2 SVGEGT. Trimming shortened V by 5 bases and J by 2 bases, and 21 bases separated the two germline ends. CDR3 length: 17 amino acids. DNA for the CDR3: TGTGCCAGCAGTCGTTGGGACTTCCCGAGACAACAAGAGACCCAGTACTTC. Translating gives CASSRWDFPRQQETQYF.

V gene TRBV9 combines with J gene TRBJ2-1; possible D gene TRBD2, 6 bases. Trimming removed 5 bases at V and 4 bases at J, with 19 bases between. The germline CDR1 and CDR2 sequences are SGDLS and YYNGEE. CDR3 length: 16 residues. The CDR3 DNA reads TGTGCCAGCAGTCCCAGAAGCGGTGGGAGGTACAATGAGCAGTTCTTC. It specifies CASSPRSGGRYNEQFF.

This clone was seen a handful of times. CDR3 nucleotides: TGTGCCAGCAGCTTAATCAGAGGGTACGAGCAGTACTTC. Translation: CASSLIRGYEQYF. The rearrangement links TRBV11-3 to TRBJ2-7; possible D gene TRBD2, 5 bases. V shed 2 bases and J shed 4 bases, with 9 bases lying between them. The CDR3 spans 13 residues. Germline CDR1 is SGHNT and CDR2 is YENEEA.

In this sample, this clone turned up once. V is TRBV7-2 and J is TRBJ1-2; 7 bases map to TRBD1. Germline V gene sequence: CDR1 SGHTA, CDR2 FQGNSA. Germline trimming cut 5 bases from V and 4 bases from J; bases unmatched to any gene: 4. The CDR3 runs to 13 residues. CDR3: CASSPDRVYGYTF. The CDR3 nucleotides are TGTGCCAGCAGCCCCGACAGGGTCTATGGCTACACCTTC.

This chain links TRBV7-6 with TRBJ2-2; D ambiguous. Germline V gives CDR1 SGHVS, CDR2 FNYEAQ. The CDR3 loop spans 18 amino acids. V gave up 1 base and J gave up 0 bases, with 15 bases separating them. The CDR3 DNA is TGTGCCAGCAGCTTAGAGGCAGGTCGGTTAACGAACACCGGGGAGCTGTTTTTT. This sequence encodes CASSLEAGRLTNTGELFF.

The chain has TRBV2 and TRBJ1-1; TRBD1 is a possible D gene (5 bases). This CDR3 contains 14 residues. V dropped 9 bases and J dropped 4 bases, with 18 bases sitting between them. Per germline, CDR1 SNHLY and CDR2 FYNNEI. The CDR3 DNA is TGTGCCAGTAACCCCGGGGGGTCCAGCACTGAAGCTTTCTTT. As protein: CASNPGGSSTEAFF.

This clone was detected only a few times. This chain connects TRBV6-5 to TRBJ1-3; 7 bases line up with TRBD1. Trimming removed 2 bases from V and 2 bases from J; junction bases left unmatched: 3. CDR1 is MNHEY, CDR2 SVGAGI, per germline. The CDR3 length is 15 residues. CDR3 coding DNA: TGTGCCAGCAGTTACACCCAGGGGGCTGGAAACACCATATATTTT. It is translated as CASSYTQGAGNTIYF.

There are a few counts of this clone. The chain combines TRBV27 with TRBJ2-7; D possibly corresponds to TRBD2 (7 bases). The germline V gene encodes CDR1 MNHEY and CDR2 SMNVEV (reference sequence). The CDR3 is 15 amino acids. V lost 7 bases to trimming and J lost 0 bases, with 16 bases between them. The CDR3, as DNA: TGTGCCAGCAAAGGGGGGGCATTCCTCTCCTACGAGCAGTACTTC. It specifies CASKGGAFLSYEQYF.

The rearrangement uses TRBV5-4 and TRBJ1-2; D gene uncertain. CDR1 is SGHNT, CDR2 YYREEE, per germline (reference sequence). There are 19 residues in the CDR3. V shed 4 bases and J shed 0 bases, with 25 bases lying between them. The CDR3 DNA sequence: TGTGCCAGCAGCATACCAGGAGGGCTCCGATTTCTTGCTAACTATGGCTACACCTTC. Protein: CASSIPGGLRFLANYGYTF.

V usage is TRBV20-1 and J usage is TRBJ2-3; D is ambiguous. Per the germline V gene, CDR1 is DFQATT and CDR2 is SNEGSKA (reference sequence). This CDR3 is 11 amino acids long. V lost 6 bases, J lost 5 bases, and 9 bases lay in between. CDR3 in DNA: TGCAGTGCCACTAACGAAGATACGCAGTATTTT. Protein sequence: CSATNEDTQYF.

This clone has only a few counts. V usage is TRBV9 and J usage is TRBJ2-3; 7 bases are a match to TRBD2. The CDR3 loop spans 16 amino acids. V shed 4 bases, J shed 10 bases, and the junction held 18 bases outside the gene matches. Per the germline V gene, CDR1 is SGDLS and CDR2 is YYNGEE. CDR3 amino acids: CASSLQGGTTLEAQYF. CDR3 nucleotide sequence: TGTGCCAGCAGCCTCCAGGGAGGGACTACATTAGAGGCGCAGTATTTT. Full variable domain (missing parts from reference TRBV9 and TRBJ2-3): DSGVTQTPKHLITATGQRVTLRCSPRSGDLSVYWYQQSLDQGLQFLIQYYNGEERAKGNILERFSAQQFPDLHSELNLSSLELGDSALYFCASSLQGGTTLEAQYFGPGTRLTVL.